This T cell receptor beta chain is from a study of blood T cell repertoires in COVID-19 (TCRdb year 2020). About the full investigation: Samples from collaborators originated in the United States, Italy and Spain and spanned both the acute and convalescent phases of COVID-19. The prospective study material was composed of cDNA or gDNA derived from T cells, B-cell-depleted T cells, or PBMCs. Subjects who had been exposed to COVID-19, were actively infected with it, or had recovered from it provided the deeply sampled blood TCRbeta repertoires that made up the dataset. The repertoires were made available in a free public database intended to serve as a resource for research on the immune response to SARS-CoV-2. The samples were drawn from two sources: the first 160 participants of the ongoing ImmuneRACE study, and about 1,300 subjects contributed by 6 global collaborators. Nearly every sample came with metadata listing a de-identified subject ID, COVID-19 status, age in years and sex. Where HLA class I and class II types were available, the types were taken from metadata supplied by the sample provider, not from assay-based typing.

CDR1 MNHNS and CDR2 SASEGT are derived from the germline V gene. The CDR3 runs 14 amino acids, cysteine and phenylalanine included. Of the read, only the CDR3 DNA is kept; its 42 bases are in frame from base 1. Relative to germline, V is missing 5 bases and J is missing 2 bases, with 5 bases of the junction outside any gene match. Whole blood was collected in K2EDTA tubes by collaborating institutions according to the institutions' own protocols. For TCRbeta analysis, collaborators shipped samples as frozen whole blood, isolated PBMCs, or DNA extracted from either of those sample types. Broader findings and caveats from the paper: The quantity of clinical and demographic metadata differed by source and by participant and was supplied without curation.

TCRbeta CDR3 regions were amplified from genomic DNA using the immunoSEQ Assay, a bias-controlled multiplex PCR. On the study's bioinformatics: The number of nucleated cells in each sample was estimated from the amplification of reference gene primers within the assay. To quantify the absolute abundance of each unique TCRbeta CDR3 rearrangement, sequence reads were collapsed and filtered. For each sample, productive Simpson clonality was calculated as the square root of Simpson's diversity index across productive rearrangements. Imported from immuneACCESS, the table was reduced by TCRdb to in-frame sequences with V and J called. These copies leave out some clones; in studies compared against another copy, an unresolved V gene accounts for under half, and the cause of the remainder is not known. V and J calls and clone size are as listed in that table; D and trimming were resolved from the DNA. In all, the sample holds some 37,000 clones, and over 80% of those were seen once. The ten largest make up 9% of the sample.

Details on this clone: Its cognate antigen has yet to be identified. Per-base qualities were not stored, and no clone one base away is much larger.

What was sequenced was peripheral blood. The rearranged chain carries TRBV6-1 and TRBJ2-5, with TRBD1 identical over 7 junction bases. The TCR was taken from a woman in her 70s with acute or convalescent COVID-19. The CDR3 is CASSFPGQQETQYF. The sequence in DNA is TGTGCCAGCAGTTTCCCGGGACAGCAAGAGACCCAGTACTTC.